This TCR beta chain was recorded in a study of regulatory T cells in long-lasting Graves disease. Whole-study context: To qualify as persistent, Graves' disease required over 5 years of antithyroid drugs with positive TSH receptor antibodies.

The ends were cut back, 2 bases at V and 5 bases at J, with 10 bases in the middle. Germline values: CDR1 KGHSH, CDR2 LQKENI. The CDR3 is made up of 14 amino acids. As to time point: persistent/refractory GD, antithyroid drugs over 5 years with positive TRAb. PBMC-extracted RNA yielded the TCR library. Arm-PCR of CDR3 regions and iRepertoire HTBI primers were used to build TCR beta libraries. TCRdb ran MiXCR on the multiplex PCR reads and lists one entry per CDR3 protein. The sample carries over 350,000 distinct CDR3 sequences, less than 25% recorded once. This chain links TRBV18 with TRBJ1-5; D unclear. The specimen was peripheral blood mononuclear cells (PBMCs), collected when the disease was refractory, from a patient treated with antithyroid drugs. This clonotype originated in a female donor with Graves disease. The CDR3 protein is CASSPVSVDQPQHF. The CDR3 nucleotides are TGTGCCAGCTCACCAGTTTCAGTCGATCAGCCCCAGCATTTT.